This T cell receptor beta chain was sequenced during a study of technical replicates of blood from a handful of donors. CDR3 length: 18 residues. The junction had 11 bases not matched to a gene; V was cut back by 1 base and J by 2 bases. The germline CDR1 and CDR2 sequences are SGDLS and YYNGEE. Sequencing used immunoSEQ multiplex PCR; TCRdb keeps in-frame clones, though not all of them. The sample lists under 70,000 clones, about 91% occurring once. The source is a human donor in good health. The chain is built from TRBV9 and TRBJ2-2; 7 bases match TRBD2. Sequenced material: T cells isolated from PBMCs. CDR3 sequence: CASSVFYSGITNTGELFF. The CDR3 region has the DNA TGTGCCAGCAGCGTATTCTACAGCGGGATTACCAACACCGGGGAGCTGTTTTTT.